These 18 T cell receptor beta chains were sequenced from one sample in a study of post-analysis software for immune sequencing data. Study conclusions and caveats: About five TRBV segments occurring more often in patients than controls included TRBV5-6, TRBV5-1 and TRBV20-1.

Presence of unique molecular identifiers characterized the TCR beta cDNA libraries. TCRdb re-called the PCR reads with MiXCR, one entry per CDR3 protein. Found here are hundreds of thousands of distinct CDR3 sequences, under 55% of them singletons; the top ten hold over 10%. These receptors have no known antigen. The sequencing input was blood. The receptors stem from a girl aged 5-17 years with multiple sclerosis.

The rearrangement uses TRBV12-3 or TRBV12-4 and TRBJ2-3; perhaps TRBD2 as D (6 bases). CDR3 length equals 14 residues. Trimming stripped 7 bases from V and 0 bases from J, with 11 bases between. CDR3 coding DNA: TGTGCCAGCACCACGGGAGTAAGCACAGATACGCAGTATTTT. This translates into CASTTGVSTDTQYF.

This clonotype was detected once. V gene TRBV5-5 combines with J gene TRBJ1-1, with unresolved D. Trimming removed 4 bases from V and 3 bases from J, with 10 bases in between. CDR1 and CDR2 from the germline V gene are SGHKS and YYEKEE (reference sequence). The CDR3 runs to 13 residues. The CDR3 here is CASSAVGYTEAFF. The CDR3 region has the DNA TGTGCCAGCAGCGCGGTTGGGTACACTGAAGCTTTCTTT.

The chain uses TRBV10-3 and TRBJ2-5, with D perhaps matching TRBD1 or TRBD2 (5 bases each). Trimming pared 3 bases from V and 7 bases from J, leaving 27 bases between. This CDR3 contains 18 residues. From germline, CDR1 is ENHRY and CDR2 SYGVKD. The CDR3 sequence is CAISEGDVKSGVKGTQYF. In nucleotides, the CDR3 is TGTGCCATCAGTGAAGGGGACGTCAAGAGCGGAGTCAAAGGGACCCAGTACTTC.

Details on this clonotype: One end of the junction fails to match germline, which may point to a read error. The rearrangement joins TRBV27 to TRBJ2-1, with 10 bases that match TRBD2. Germline V gene data show CDR1 as MNHEY and CDR2 as SMNVEV (reference sequence). This CDR3 region has 14 residues. The CDR3 spells CASTPLAGADEQVF. In DNA, the CDR3 is TGTGCCAGCACCCCCCTAGCGGGAGCAGATGAGCAGGTCTTC.

This clonotype came up a few times. V and J are TRBV2 and TRBJ2-7, with TRBD2 as a possible D gene (7 bases). The V gene lost 8 bases and the J gene lost 2 bases, with 16 bases spanning the gap. Germline CDR1 is SNHLY and CDR2 is FYNNEI. This CDR3 has 14 amino acids. DNA of the CDR3: TGTGCCAGCGGGGGCCGGGACTATACCTACGAGCAGTACTTC. It encodes CASGGRDYTYEQYF.

This clonotype occurred a few times. The chain combines TRBV29-1 with TRBJ2-3; D not resolved. Looked up from germline, CDR1 is SQVTM and CDR2 is ANQGSEA. Trimming left V 7 bases short and J 5 bases short, with 10 bases between. This CDR3 region has 11 residues. CDR3 amino acids: CSGKKEDTQYF. CDR3 in DNA: TGCAGCGGCAAGAAGGAAGATACGCAGTATTTT.

V gene TRBV5-1 combines with J gene TRBJ1-2; D gene ambiguous. The V and J ends lost 0 bases and 6 bases respectively, with 12 bases between them. The CDR3 has 14 residues. The germline CDR1 and CDR2 sequences are SGHRS and YFSETQ. The chain's CDR3 is CASSLELGSDGYTF. As DNA, the CDR3 is TGCGCCAGCAGCTTGGAATTGGGGAGCGATGGCTACACCTTC.

As concerns this clonotype: Sequence at one end of the junction differs from germline and may be a read error. The V and J genes are TRBV6-5 and TRBJ2-3, with 7 bases fitting TRBD2. The CDR3 is made up of 16 amino acids. The V gene's germline CDR1 is MNHEY and CDR2 SVGAGI. DNA for the CDR3: TGTGCCAGCATTCCCCGGGCCGGCGGGAGCACAGATGCGCAGTATTTT. Its protein product is CASIPRAGGSTDAQYF.

The genes are TRBV14 and TRBJ2-3; D not resolved. This CDR3 has 12 residues. V lost 2 bases to trimming and J lost 4 bases, with 4 bases between them. Per germline, CDR1 SGHDN and CDR2 FVKESK. CDR3 bases: TGTGCCAGCAGCCAATTCCCAGATACGCAGTATTTT. Its protein product is CASSQFPDTQYF.

This clonotype was recorded a few times. The chain combines TRBV27 with TRBJ2-7; D is tentatively TRBD1 or TRBD2 (5 bases each). Trimming took 4 bases from V and 2 from J, leaving 24 bases between them. The germline gives CDR1 MNHEY, CDR2 SMNVEV (reference sequence). The CDR3 extends over 18 amino acids. CDR3 sequence (DNA): TGTGCCAGCAGTTCAACATATCCGGGACCCTTAGCTGCCTACGAGCAGTACTTC. This translates into CASSSTYPGPLAAYEQYF.

This clonotype was counted between two and nine times. The V gene is TRBV5-1, the J gene TRBJ2-7, with unresolved D. The CDR3 length is 13 residues. V was pared by 5 bases and J by 0 bases, with 9 bases between. Per germline, CDR1 SGHRS and CDR2 YFSETQ. CDR3: CASSRPDSYEQYF. The CDR3 DNA reads as TGCGCCAGCAGTCGGCCGGACTCCTACGAGCAGTACTTC.

The chain has TRBV7-2 and TRBJ1-4, with no clear D. The CDR3 has 16 amino acids. The V and J ends lost 5 bases and 5 bases respectively, with 18 bases between them. Germline V gene sequence: CDR1 SGHTA, CDR2 FQGNSA. The CDR3 loop is CASSRQIPGNNEKLFF. The CDR3 bases are TGTGCCAGCAGCCGACAAATTCCAGGAAACAATGAAAAACTGTTTTTT. Full variable domain (rest looked up from reference TRBV7-2 and TRBJ1-4): GAGVSQSPSNKVTEKGKDVELRCDPISGHTALYWYRQSLGQGLEFLIYFQGNSAPDKSGLPSDRFSAERTGGSVSTLTIQRTQQEDSAVYLCASSRQIPGNNEKLFFGSGTQLSVL.

The chain recombines TRBV6-5 with TRBJ2-1; 10 nucleotides match TRBD2. CDR1 is MNHEY, CDR2 SVGAGI, per germline. V was clipped by 6 bases and J by 4 bases; unmatched bases: 6. This CDR3 contains 15 residues. CDR3 in amino acids: CASSTKTSGYNEQFF. The CDR3 DNA reads as TGTGCCAGCAGCACTAAGACTAGCGGGTACAATGAGCAGTTCTTC.

This clonotype was detected only a few times. The genes are TRBV27 and TRBJ2-7; possibly TRBD1 or TRBD2 for D (5 bases each). The CDR3 contains 16 residues. Trimming left V 5 bases short and J 0 bases short, with 17 bases between. The germline V gene has CDR1 MNHEY and CDR2 SMNVEV (reference sequence). CDR3 region: CASSPLGPISSYEQYF. The CDR3 DNA reads as TGTGCCAGCAGTCCCCTGGGACCGATAAGCTCCTACGAGCAGTACTTC.

The V gene is TRBV30, the J gene TRBJ2-7, with D unresolved. This CDR3 has 12 residues. V shed 3 bases and J shed 4 bases, with 10 bases lying between them. The germline gives CDR1 GTSNPN, CDR2 SVGIG (reference sequence). The CDR3 DNA is TGTGCCTGGAGCCCCTCCGGGTACGAGCAGTACTTC. It yields the protein CAWSPSGYEQYF. The full variable domain, with the rest looked up from reference TRBV30 and TRBJ2-7, is SQTIHQWPATLVQPVGSPLSLECTVEGTSNPNLYWYRQAAGRGLQLLFYSVGIGQISSEVPQNLSASRPQDRQFILSSKKLLLSDSGFYLCAWSPSGYEQYFGPGTRLTVT.

The V call is TRBV7-6, the J call TRBJ2-1; 10 nucleotides line up with TRBD2. The CDR3 totals 19 residues. V lost 0 bases, J lost 0 bases, and 8 bases stayed unmatched. Germline V lookup: CDR1 SGHVS, CDR2 FNYEAQ. The CDR3: CASSLARGLAPPSYNEQFF. The CDR3, as DNA: TGTGCCAGCAGCTTAGCGCGGGGACTAGCGCCCCCCTCCTACAATGAGCAGTTCTTC.

The chain links TRBV6-2 or TRBV6-3 to TRBJ2-3, with D perhaps TRBD2 (6 bases). Trimming took 2 bases from V and 4 from J, leaving 16 bases between them. The CDR3 loop spans 16 amino acids. Per the germline V gene, CDR1 is MNHEY and CDR2 is SVGEGT. This CDR3 reads CASSYHAGKLSDTQYF. In nucleotides, the CDR3 is TGTGCCAGCAGTTACCATGCGGGAAAGCTCTCAGATACGCAGTATTTT.

As regards this clonotype: One end of the junction fails to match germline, which may point to a read error. This sequence joins TRBV3-1 and TRBJ1-4, with D tentatively TRBD1 (5 bases). Germline CDR1 and CDR2: LGHDT and YNNKEL (reference sequence). The CDR3 covers 18 residues. The CDR3 bases are TGTGCCGGCAGCCAAGCAGGGAAGGGGCTGGCAACTAATGAAAAACTGTTTTTT. As protein: CAGSQAGKGLATNEKLFF.